Following are 15 T cell receptor beta chains from one sample sequenced in a study of blood T cell repertoires in COVID-19. TCRdb's table, derived via immunoSEQ multiplex PCR, lists solely in-frame clones and lacks some. This sample yields more than 300,000 clones, of which roughly 89% are seen a single time; more than 9% belongs to the top ten. Sequencing was performed on PBMCs or T cells enriched from blood (not recorded which). Receptors originate from a woman in her twenties or thirties who had recovered from COVID-19.

V usage is TRBV19 and J usage is TRBJ1-5, with TRBD1 matching over 7 bases. There are 14 residues in the CDR3. Germline V lookup: CDR1 LNHDA, CDR2 SQIVND (reference sequence). J lost 5 bases, V lost 7 bases, and 8 bases had no gene match. As DNA, the CDR3 is TGTGCCAGTACCTCGATGGACAGGTATCAGCCCCAGCATTTT. This codes for CASTSMDRYQPQHF.

The chain has TRBV30 and TRBJ1-6; 8 bases map to TRBD1. The CDR3 runs 14 residues. Germline V lookup: CDR1 GTSNPN, CDR2 SVGIG (reference sequence). The junction had 10 bases not matched to a gene; V was cut back by 8 bases and J by 7 bases. The CDR3 DNA is TGTGCCAGCGGACCCGGGACAGGAAATTCACCCCTCCACTTT. Its protein is CASGPGTGNSPLHF. The full variable domain, with the rest looked up from reference TRBV30 and TRBJ1-6, is SQTIHQWPATLVQPVGSPLSLECTVEGTSNPNLYWYRQAAGRGLQLLFYSVGIGQISSEVPQNLSASRPQDRQFILSSKKLLLSDSGFYLCASGPGTGNSPLHFGNGTRLTVT.

The J gene is TRBJ2-3, the V gene TRBV2; the D is unclear. CDR3 length: 13 residues. Per the germline V gene, CDR1 is SNHLY and CDR2 is FYNNEI. With 11 bases removed from V and 2 bases from J, the gap between germline ends came to 14 bases. The CDR3 region has the DNA TGTGCCGTACTGTACGGAGCCACAGATACGCAGTATTTT. Amino acids: CAVLYGATDTQYF.

The J gene is TRBJ2-3, the V gene TRBV6-4; 7 bases map to TRBD2. CDR1 is MRHNA, CDR2 SNTAGT, per germline. Trimming removed 3 bases from V and 4 bases from J; junction bases left unmatched: 4. The CDR3 has 14 amino acids. The CDR3 sequence is CASSEPGLSDTQYF. DNA of the CDR3: TGTGCCAGCAGTGAGCCGGGACTATCAGATACGCAGTATTTT.

Concerning this clone: Other nucleotide sequences from this sample produce the same CDR3. The V and J genes are TRBV19 and TRBJ1-5, with 7 bases that match TRBD1. V was clipped by 7 bases and J by 4 bases; unmatched bases: 1. Germline V CDR1 and CDR2: LNHDA, SQIVND (reference sequence). The CDR3 loop spans 12 amino acids. The CDR3 region is CASNRGNQPQHF. The DNA of the CDR3 is TGTGCCAGTAACAGGGGTAATCAGCCCCAGCATTTT.

This chain links TRBV5-4 with TRBJ2-3, with 7 bases identical to TRBD1. J was trimmed by 4 bases and V by 0 bases; bases with no gene match: 5. The CDR3 is made up of 15 amino acids. Per the germline V gene, CDR1 is SGHNT and CDR2 is YYREEE (reference sequence). CDR3 coding DNA: TGTGCCAGCAGCTTGGAGACAGGGTGGGCAGATACGCAGTATTTT. It is translated as CASSLETGWADTQYF.

J is TRBJ2-7 and V is TRBV6-5; D perhaps matches TRBD2 (6 bases). V was pared by 6 bases and J by 4 bases, with 19 bases between. This CDR3 contains 15 residues. CDR1 and CDR2 from the germline V gene are MNHEY and SVGAGI. The CDR3 sequence is CASSLVPGGGYEQYF. CDR3 bases: TGTGCCAGCAGCCTAGTCCCCGGAGGAGGGTACGAGCAGTACTTC.

The chain is built from TRBV4-3 and TRBJ2-1, with TRBD2 identical over 11 bases. After removal of 0 bases from V and 0 bases from J, the junction contained 10 bases not matched to a gene. The CDR3 sequence is 20 residues long. Germline V gene data show CDR1 as LGHNA and CDR2 as YSLEER. The CDR3 sequence: CASSQENLAGGTYSYNEQFF. Here the CDR3 DNA reads TGCGCCAGCAGCCAAGAGAATCTAGCGGGAGGCACTTACTCCTACAATGAGCAGTTCTTC.

This clone was seen once. The chain links TRBV2 to TRBJ1-1; D is undetermined. The CDR3 sequence is 13 residues long. Trimming took 4 bases from V and 1 from J, leaving 7 bases between them. The germline V gene has CDR1 SNHLY and CDR2 FYNNEI. CDR3 in DNA: TGTGCCAGCAGTGTCCGGGAGAACACTGAAGCTTTCTTT. Translation: CASSVRENTEAFF.

In this sample, this clone turned up once. The chain carries TRBV6-1 and TRBJ2-3; D possibly corresponds to TRBD2 (5 bases). The germline V and J ends were trimmed by 4 bases and 3 bases, with 23 bases remaining between them. Germline V gene sequence: CDR1 MNHNS, CDR2 SASEGT. CDR3 length: 18 amino acids. CDR3 amino acids: CASSGLWSRRGATDTQYF. The CDR3 DNA follows: TGTGCCAGCAGTGGACTATGGTCCCGGAGAGGTGCAACAGATACGCAGTATTTT.

This clone was recorded a few times. The chain carries TRBV29-1 and TRBJ1-2; a weak D match, TRBD1 (6 bases). V gave up 4 bases and J gave up 4 bases, with 13 bases separating them. CDR3 length: 13 amino acids. Germline V gives CDR1 SQVTM, CDR2 ANQGSEA. The CDR3 coding sequence is TGCAGCGTTGTGGGACCAGGGGCCTATGGCTACACCTTC. Translation gives CSVVGPGAYGYTF.

The CDR3 DNA reads as TGTGCCAGCAGCCAGATTAAGGAGACGTTAGAGCAGTACTTC. It specifies CASSQIKETLEQYF. The chain uses TRBV7-9 and TRBJ2-7; D remains unclear. The CDR3 runs to 14 residues. Germline CDR1 reads SEHNR; CDR2 reads FQNEAQ (reference sequence). V lost 5 bases and J 7 bases, leaving 18 bases between the germline ends.

This clone was counted between two and nine times. The gene calls are TRBV28 and TRBJ1-5; tentatively, D is TRBD1 (5 bases). Germline CDR1 MDHEN, CDR2 SYDVKM. The CDR3 length is 15 residues. Trimming left V 5 bases short and J 4 bases short, with 15 bases between. The CDR3 is CASSLTGTTNQPQHF. The CDR3 nucleotides are TGTGCCAGCAGTCTGACCGGGACTACAAATCAGCCCCAGCATTTT. The full variable domain, with the rest looked up from reference TRBV28 and TRBJ1-5, is DVKVTQSSRYLVKRTGEKVFLECVQDMDHENMFWYRQDPGLGLRLIYFSYDVKMKEKGDIPEGYSVSREKKERFSLILESASTNQTSMYLCASSLTGTTNQPQHFGDGTRLSIL.

The sample holds one count of this clone. The chain is built from TRBV28 and TRBJ1-2, with a tentative D call TRBD1 (5 bases). This CDR3 is 12 amino acids long. CDR1 and CDR2 from the germline V gene are MDHEN and SYDVKM. V lost 7 bases and J lost 8, with 14 bases in between. Here the CDR3 DNA reads TGTGCCAGCACTGACAGCGATCGAGGCTACACCTTC. Translation: CASTDSDRGYTF.

V is TRBV7-9 and J is TRBJ2-7; 7 nucleotides agree with TRBD1. The CDR3 is 13 residues long. Germline-derived CDR1 and CDR2 are SEHNR and FQNEAQ (reference sequence). V lost 10 bases and J lost 6; bases outside the gene matches: 12. The CDR3 bases are TGTGCCACCAGAGGACAGGACCAATCCGAGCAGTACTTC. This sequence encodes CATRGQDQSEQYF.